The sequence of this T cell receptor beta chain was determined in a study of blood T cell repertoires in COVID-19. Trimming stripped 8 bases from V and 3 bases from J, with 14 bases between. The CDR3 sequence is 13 residues long. Germline values: CDR1 LNHDA, CDR2 SQIVND (reference sequence). Original processing notes: Estimated nucleated cell counts came from reference gene primer amplification. The protocol was immunoSEQ multiplex PCR, while the TCRdb copy is restricted to in-frame clones and leaves out a portion. That table is the source of V, J and clone size, and D and trimming were worked out from the DNA. The sample lists 200,000 to 300,000 clones; roughly 88% were seen once.

The sequence was collected from a man older than 75 with acute or convalescent COVID-19. This rearrangement joins TRBV19 to TRBJ2-7; D is perhaps TRBD2 (6 bases). Source material: peripheral blood. The DNA of the CDR3 is TGTGCCAGTTCACGCGGGGAGGTCTACGAGCAGTACTTC. Residues: CASSRGEVYEQYF. Combining the CDR3 with reference TRBV19 and TRBJ2-7 gives the whole variable domain DGGITQSPKYLFRKEGQNVTLSCEQNLNHDAMYWYRQDPGQGLRLIYYSQIVNDFQKGDIAEGYSVSREKKESFPLTVTSAQKNPTAFYLCASSRGEVYEQYFGPGTRLTVT.